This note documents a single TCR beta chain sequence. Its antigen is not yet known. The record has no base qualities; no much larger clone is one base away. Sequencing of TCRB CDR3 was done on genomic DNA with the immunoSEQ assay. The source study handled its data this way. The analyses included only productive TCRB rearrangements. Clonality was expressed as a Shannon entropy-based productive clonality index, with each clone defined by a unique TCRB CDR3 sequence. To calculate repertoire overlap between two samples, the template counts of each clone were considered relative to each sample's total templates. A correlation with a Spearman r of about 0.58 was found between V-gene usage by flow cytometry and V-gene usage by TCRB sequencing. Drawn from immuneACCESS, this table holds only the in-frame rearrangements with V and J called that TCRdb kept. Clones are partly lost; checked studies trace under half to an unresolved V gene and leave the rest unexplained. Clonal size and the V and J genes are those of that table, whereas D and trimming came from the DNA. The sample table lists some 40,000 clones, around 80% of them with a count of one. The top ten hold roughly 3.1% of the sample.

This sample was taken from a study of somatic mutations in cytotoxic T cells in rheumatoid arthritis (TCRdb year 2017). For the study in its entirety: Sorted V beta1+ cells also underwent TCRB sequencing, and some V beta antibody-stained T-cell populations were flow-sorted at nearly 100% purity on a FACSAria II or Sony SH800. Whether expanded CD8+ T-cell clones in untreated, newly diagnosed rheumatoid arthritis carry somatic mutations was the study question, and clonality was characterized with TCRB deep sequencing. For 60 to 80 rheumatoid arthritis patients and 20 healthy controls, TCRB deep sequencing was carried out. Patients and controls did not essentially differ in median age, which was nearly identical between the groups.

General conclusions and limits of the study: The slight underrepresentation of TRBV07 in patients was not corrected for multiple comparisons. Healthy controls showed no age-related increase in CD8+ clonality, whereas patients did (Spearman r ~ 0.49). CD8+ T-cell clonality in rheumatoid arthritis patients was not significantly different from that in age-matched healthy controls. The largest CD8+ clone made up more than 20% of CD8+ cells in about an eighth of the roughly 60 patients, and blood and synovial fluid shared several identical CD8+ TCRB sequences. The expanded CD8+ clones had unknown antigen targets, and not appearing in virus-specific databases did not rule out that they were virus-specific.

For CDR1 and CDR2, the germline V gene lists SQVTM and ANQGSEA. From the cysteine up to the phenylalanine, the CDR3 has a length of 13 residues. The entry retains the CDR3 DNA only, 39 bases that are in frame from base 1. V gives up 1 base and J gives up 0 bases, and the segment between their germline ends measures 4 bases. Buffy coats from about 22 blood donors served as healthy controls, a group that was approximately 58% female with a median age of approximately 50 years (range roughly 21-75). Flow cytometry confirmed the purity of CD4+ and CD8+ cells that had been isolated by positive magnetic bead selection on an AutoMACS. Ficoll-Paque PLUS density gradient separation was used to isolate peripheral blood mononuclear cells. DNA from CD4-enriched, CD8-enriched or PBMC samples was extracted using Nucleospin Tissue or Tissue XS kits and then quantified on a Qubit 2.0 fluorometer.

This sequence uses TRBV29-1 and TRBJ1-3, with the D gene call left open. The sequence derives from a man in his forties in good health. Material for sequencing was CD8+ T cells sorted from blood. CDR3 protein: CSVEGGSGNTIYF. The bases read TGCAGCGTTGAAGGGGGCTCTGGAAACACCATATATTTT.